These 7 T cell receptor beta chains came from one sample sequenced in a study of T cell repertoires in cytomegalovirus infection. TCRdb itself ran the reads through MiXCR, one entry per CDR3 protein. In the table there are about 180,000 distinct CDR3 sequences, roughly 21% of which are singletons. No antigen has been assigned to these receptors. The sequencing used CD8+ T cells from cultured PBMCs, collected from culture after CMV antigen stimulation. The receptor source for this set is a human donor in good health (CMV status not recorded). Some clones in this sample may be carry-over from other donors' samples.

This clonotype has a handful of counts. The chain combines TRBV5-8 with TRBJ2-4; no firm D call. The CDR3 consists of 16 residues. Germline-derived CDR1 and CDR2 are SGHTS and YDEGEE. V lost 1 base to trimming and J lost 0 bases, with 11 bases between them. The CDR3 DNA follows: TGTGCCAGCAGCTTGTTGACCCCACTAGCCAAAAACATTCAGTACTTC. Protein product: CASSLLTPLAKNIQYF.

This chain links TRBV4-1 with TRBJ1-1; D is unresolved. This CDR3 has 14 residues. CDR1 is MGHRA and CDR2 is YSYEKL in the germline V gene. V shed 0 bases and J shed 3 bases, with 8 bases lying between them. In DNA, the CDR3 is TGCGCCAGCAGCCAAGAAAGGGCAGACACTGAAGCTTTCTTT. This translates into CASSQERADTEAFF.

This chain joins TRBV4-1 and TRBJ2-1, with 13 positions matching TRBD2. Looked up from germline, CDR1 is MGHRA and CDR2 is YSYEKL. V shed 1 base and J 9 bases; nucleotides not matched to a gene: 12. The CDR3 is 18 residues long. As DNA, the CDR3 is TGCGCCAGCAGCCAAGCACTAGCGGGGGGGGATACCAGCGGTGAGCAGTTCTTC. Translation: CASSQALAGGDTSGEQFF.

This clonotype has ten or more counts. The chain combines TRBV18 with TRBJ1-1; D may be TRBD1 (5 bases). Germline loops: CDR1 KGHSH, CDR2 LQKENI. Trimming took 1 base from V and 2 from J, leaving 17 bases between them. This CDR3 is built from 17 residues. The CDR3 coding sequence is TGTGCCAGCTCACCACTGGGACTCGGTTTCGGTAACACTGAAGCTTTCTTT. Protein product: CASSPLGLGFGNTEAFF.

This clonotype was found a few times. This rearrangement joins TRBV7-2 to TRBJ2-4, with D unclear. With 4 bases removed from V and 1 base from J, the gap between germline ends came to 8 bases. The CDR3 covers 14 residues. CDR1 SGHTA and CDR2 FQGNSA come from the germline V gene. The DNA of the CDR3 is TGTGCCAGCAGCTCTAGAAACGCCAAAAACATTCAGTACTTC. Its translation is CASSSRNAKNIQYF.

This clonotype has only a few counts. The V gene is TRBV10-3, the J gene TRBJ1-5, with unresolved D. CDR1 and CDR2 from the germline V gene are ENHRY and SYGVKD. This CDR3 has 17 residues. V lost 5 bases and J 2 bases, leaving 19 bases between the germline ends. The CDR3: CAISPELAGWGNQPQHF. The CDR3, as DNA: TGTGCCATCAGTCCTGAGTTGGCGGGATGGGGCAATCAGCCCCAGCATTTT.

This clonotype came up a few times. The chain joins TRBV6-5 to TRBJ2-2; 7 bases are a match to TRBD2. The CDR3 sequence is 14 residues long. V lost 2 bases and J lost 7; bases outside the gene matches: 4. Germline CDR1 reads MNHEY; CDR2 reads SVGAGI. In DNA, the CDR3 is TGTGCCAGCAGTTACGGGGGGGTAAACGGGGAGCTGTTTTTT. As protein: CASSYGGVNGELFF.